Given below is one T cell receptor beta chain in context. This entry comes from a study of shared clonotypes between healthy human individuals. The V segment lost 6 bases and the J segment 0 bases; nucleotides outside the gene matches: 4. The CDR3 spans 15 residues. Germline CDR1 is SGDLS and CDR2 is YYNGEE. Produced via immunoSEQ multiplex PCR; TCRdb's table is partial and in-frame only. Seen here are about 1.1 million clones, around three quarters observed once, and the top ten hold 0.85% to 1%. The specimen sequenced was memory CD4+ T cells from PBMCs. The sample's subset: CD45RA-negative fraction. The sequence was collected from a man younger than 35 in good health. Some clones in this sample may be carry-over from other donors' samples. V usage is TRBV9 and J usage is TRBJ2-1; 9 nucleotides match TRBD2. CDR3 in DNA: TGTGCCAGCAAAAGGACTAGCGACTCCTACAATGAGCAGTTCTTC. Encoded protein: CASKRTSDSYNEQFF.